This paragraph covers one TCR beta chain sequence. From the PCR reads, TCRdb called clonotypes with MiXCR, one entry per CDR3 protein. This sample has approximately 12,000 distinct CDR3 sequences, with less than 70% found just once. Donors had localized lung adenocarcinoma, a non-small cell lung cancer. This sample is drawn from a study of CD4 and CD8 cells across lung adenocarcinoma regions. V was clipped by 0 bases and J by 1 base; unmatched bases: 7. The CDR3 extends over 17 amino acids. Germline V gene sequence: CDR1 MNHEY, CDR2 SVGAGI. The TCR comes from a female donor with lung adenocarcinoma. The CD4 and CD8 labels of this study may be unreliable. The chain has TRBV6-5 and TRBJ1-1; 8 bases agree with TRBD1. Sequencing was performed on CD8+ T cells from the margin of a lung tumor. The CDR3, as DNA: TGTGCCAGCAGTTACTCGATCTTAGGGACAGGGAACACTGAAGCTTTCTTT. Protein sequence: CASSYSILGTGNTEAFF.